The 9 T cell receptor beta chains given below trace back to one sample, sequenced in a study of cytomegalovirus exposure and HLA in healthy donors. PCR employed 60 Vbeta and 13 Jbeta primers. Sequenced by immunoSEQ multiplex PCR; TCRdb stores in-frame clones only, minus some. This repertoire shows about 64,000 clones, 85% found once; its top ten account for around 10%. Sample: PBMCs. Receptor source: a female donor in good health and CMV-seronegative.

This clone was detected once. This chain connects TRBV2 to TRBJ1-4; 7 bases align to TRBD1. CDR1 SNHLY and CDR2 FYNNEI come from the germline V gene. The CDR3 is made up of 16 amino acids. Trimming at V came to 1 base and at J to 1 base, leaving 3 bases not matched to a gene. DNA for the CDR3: TGTGCCAGCAGTGAAGGGCAGGGGGTAACTAATGAAAAACTGTTTTTT. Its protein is CASSEGQGVTNEKLFF.

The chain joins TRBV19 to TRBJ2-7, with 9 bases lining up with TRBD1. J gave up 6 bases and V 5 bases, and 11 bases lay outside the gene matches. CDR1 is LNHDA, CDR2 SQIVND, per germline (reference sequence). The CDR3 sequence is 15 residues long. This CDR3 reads CASSYTGQGFFEQYF. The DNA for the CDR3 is TGTGCCAGTAGTTACACGGGACAGGGCTTCTTCGAGCAGTACTTC.

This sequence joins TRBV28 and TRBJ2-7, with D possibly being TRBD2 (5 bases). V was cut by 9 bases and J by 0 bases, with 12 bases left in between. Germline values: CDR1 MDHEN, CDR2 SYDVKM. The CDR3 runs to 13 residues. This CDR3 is CASGGSNSYEQYF. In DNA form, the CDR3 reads TGTGCCAGTGGCGGGTCTAACTCCTACGAGCAGTACTTC.

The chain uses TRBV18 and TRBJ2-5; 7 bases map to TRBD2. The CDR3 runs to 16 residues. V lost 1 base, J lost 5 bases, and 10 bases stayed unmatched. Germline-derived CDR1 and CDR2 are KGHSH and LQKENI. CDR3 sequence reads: CASSPLATGGVETQYF. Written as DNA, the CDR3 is TGTGCCAGCTCACCACTGGCGACGGGAGGAGTGGAGACCCAGTACTTC.

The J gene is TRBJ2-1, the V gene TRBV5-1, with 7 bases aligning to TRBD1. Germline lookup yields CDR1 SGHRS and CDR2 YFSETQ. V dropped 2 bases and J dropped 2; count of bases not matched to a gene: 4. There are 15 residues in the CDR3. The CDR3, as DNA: TGCGCCAGCAGCTTCGCCGGGACAGCCTACAATGAGCAGTTCTTC. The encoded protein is CASSFAGTAYNEQFF.

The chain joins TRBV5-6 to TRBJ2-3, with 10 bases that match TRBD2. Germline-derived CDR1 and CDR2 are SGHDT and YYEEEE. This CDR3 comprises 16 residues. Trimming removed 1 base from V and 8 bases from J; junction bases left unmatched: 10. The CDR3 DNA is TGTGCCAGCAGCTTGTCTTCCAGCGGGGGGGCGTTTACGCAGTATTTT. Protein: CASSLSSSGGAFTQYF.

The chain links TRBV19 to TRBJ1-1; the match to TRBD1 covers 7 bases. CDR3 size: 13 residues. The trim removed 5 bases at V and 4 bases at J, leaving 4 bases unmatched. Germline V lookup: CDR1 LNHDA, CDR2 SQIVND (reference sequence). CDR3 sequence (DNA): TGTGCCAGTAGTTCGTCAGGGGGCACTGAAGCTTTCTTT. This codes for CASSSSGGTEAFF. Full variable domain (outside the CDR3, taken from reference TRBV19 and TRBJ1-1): DGGITQSPKYLFRKEGQNVTLSCEQNLNHDAMYWYRQDPGQGLRLIYYSQIVNDFQKGDIAEGYSVSREKKESFPLTVTSAQKNPTAFYLCASSSSGGTEAFFGQGTRLTVV.

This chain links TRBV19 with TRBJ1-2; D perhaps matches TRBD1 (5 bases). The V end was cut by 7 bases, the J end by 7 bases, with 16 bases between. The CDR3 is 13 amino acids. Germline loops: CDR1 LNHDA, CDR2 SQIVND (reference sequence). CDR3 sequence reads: CASTGLGDSGYTF. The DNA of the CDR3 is TGTGCCAGTACGGGTCTAGGGGACTCTGGCTACACCTTC.

CDR3 residues: CASSGENYGYTF. In DNA, the CDR3 is TGTGCCAGCAGTGGCGAAAACTATGGCTACACCTTC. The chain has TRBV2 and TRBJ1-2; D ambiguous. Germline V gene data show CDR1 as SNHLY and CDR2 as FYNNEI. The CDR3 totals 12 residues. Between the trimmed V and J ends, which lost 4 bases and 2 bases, there was a span of 5 bases. The full variable domain, completed using reference TRBV2 and TRBJ1-2, is EPEVTQTPSHQVTQMGQEVILRCVPISNHLYFYWYRQILGQKVEFLVSFYNNEISEKSEIFDDQFSVERPDGSNFTLKIRSTKLEDSAMYFCASSGENYGYTFGSGTRLTVV.